The 32 T cell receptor beta chains below come from one sample, sequenced in a study of Graves' ophthalmopathy and Graves' hyperthyroidism. Amplification from RNA transcripts yielded the TCR beta CDR3 regions. Second-round multiplex PCR came after first-round RT-PCR with HTBI primers. In TCRdb, the multiplex PCR reads were re-called with MiXCR into one record per CDR3 protein. The table has a few hundred thousand distinct CDR3 sequences, roughly a fifth seen once; the top ten hold 43%. The source material was peripheral blood. Receptors were obtained from a woman in her forties or fifties with Graves' ophthalmopathy.

Ten or more counts support this clonotype. The CDR3 does not end in the conserved phenylalanine or tryptophan, so this is likely a read error. CDR3 nucleotides: TGCAGTGCTAGAGATCTGGGGGGGTATGGCTACACCTCC. This translates into CSARDLGGYGYTS. The rearrangement links TRBV20-1 to TRBJ1-2; maybe TRBD1 (5 bases). V was clipped by 0 bases and J by 5 bases, with 10 bases between them. Germline V CDR1 and CDR2: DFQATT, SNEGSKA (reference sequence). The CDR3 is made up of 13 amino acids.

This clonotype was seen at least ten times. The chain uses TRBV5-1 and TRBJ2-3, with TRBD1 matching 8 bases. Looked up from germline, CDR1 is SGHRS and CDR2 is YFSETQ. V shed 6 bases and J 4 bases; nucleotides not matched to a gene: 10. This CDR3 is built from 15 residues. As DNA, the CDR3 is TGCGCCAGCAAAGTCGGCAGGGGGCTATCAGATACGCAGTATTTT. Its protein is CASKVGRGLSDTQYF.

This clonotype occurred many times. This chain uses TRBV20-1 with TRBJ1-6, with D tentatively TRBD1 (5 bases). With 6 bases removed from V and 9 bases from J, the gap between germline ends came to 15 bases. The germline CDR1 and CDR2 sequences are DFQATT and SNEGSKA (reference sequence). The CDR3 is 13 residues long. The CDR3: CSAYAGHLSPLHF. In DNA form, the CDR3 reads TGCAGTGCCTATGCTGGACATCTTTCACCCCTCCACTTT.

In this sample, this clonotype turned up many times. V usage is TRBV19 and J usage is TRBJ2-2, with D perhaps TRBD2 (5 bases). The CDR3 has 16 residues. V was shortened by 3 bases and J by 6 bases, with 17 bases between the two germline ends. Germline values: CDR1 LNHDA, CDR2 SQIVND (reference sequence). CDR3 sequence: CASSILSGLGAGELFF. CDR3 DNA: TGTGCCAGTAGTATTCTGAGCGGCCTGGGAGCCGGGGAGCTGTTTTTT.

This clonotype has a count of ten or more. This sequence joins TRBV9 and TRBJ2-7; D gene ambiguous. CDR1 is SGDLS and CDR2 is YYNGEE in the germline V gene. Trimming removed 0 bases at V and 3 bases at J, with 16 bases between. CDR3 size: 16 residues. CDR3 sequence: CASSVEPAALNYEQYF. The CDR3 region has the DNA TGTGCCAGCAGCGTAGAGCCCGCGGCGCTGAACTACGAGCAGTACTTC.

This clonotype was detected many times. The chain links TRBV29-1 to TRBJ2-1, with D uncertain. The V end lost 2 bases, the J end lost 1 base, and 12 bases lay between the germline ends. Germline loops: CDR1 SQVTM, CDR2 ANQGSEA. The CDR3 is 15 amino acids. CDR3 region: CSVEPALGSYNEQFF. In DNA form, the CDR3 reads TGCAGCGTTGAACCCGCGCTTGGTTCCTACAATGAGCAGTTCTTC.

This clonotype was seen repeatedly, ten times or more. The V gene is TRBV24-1, the J gene TRBJ1-2; 7 bases fit TRBD1. Trimming took 3 bases from V and 11 from J; bases not matched to a gene: 14. In germline, CDR1 is KGHDR, CDR2 SFDVKD. The CDR3 totals 15 residues. The CDR3 nucleotides are TGTGCCACCAGTGATCCCCGAGCCGACAGGGAAGGGTACACCTTC. It specifies CATSDPRADREGYTF.

This clonotype has at least ten counts. V and J are TRBV6-5 and TRBJ2-5; 7 nucleotides line up with TRBD2. This CDR3 has 14 amino acids. Germline V gives CDR1 MNHEY, CDR2 SVGAGI. The V and J ends lost 7 bases and 5 bases, in that order; junction bases with no gene match: 10. The CDR3 sequence: CASNGYQGGETQYF. For the CDR3, the DNA is TGTGCCAGCAACGGGTATCAGGGAGGGGAGACCCAGTACTTC.

This clonotype was counted a few times. This CDR3 is missing its conserved last phenylalanine or tryptophan, likely due to a read error. The chain has TRBV27 and TRBJ2-1; perhaps TRBD2 as D (5 bases). This CDR3 spans 13 amino acids. Per germline, CDR1 MNHEY and CDR2 SMNVEV (reference sequence). With 6 bases removed from V and 4 bases from J, the gap between germline ends came to 10 bases. CDR3 nucleotides: TGTGCCAGCAGAATCCCGGGGTACAATGAGCAGTTCCTC. Amino acids: CASRIPGYNEQFL.

The J gene is TRBJ2-5, the V gene TRBV7-2, with TRBD2 matching over 10 bases. The junction had 6 bases not matched to a gene; V was cut back by 0 bases and J by 5 bases. The germline gives CDR1 SGHTA, CDR2 FQGNSA. CDR3 length: 16 amino acids. The CDR3: CASSLAIAGGGETQYF. DNA for the CDR3: TGTGCCAGCAGCTTAGCGATAGCGGGAGGAGGGGAGACCCAGTACTTC.

This clonotype was recorded at least ten times. The chain combines TRBV7-2 with TRBJ2-7; 7 bases fit TRBD1. Germline V CDR1 and CDR2: SGHTA, FQGNSA. Trimming took 10 bases from V and 3 from J; bases not matched to a gene: 6. The CDR3 covers 12 residues. The CDR3 DNA reads as TGTGCCACCAGGACAGGCAACTACGAGCAGTACTTC. Encoded protein: CATRTGNYEQYF. Full variable domain (outside the CDR3, taken from reference TRBV7-2 and TRBJ2-7): GAGVSQSPSNKVTEKGKDVELRCDPISGHTALYWYRQSLGQGLEFLIYFQGNSAPDKSGLPSDRFSAERTGGSVSTLTIQRTQQEDSAVYLCATRTGNYEQYFGPGTRLTVT.

This clonotype showed up many times. V gene TRBV20-1 combines with J gene TRBJ1-2; no reliable D call. Germline V gene lookup returns CDR1 DFQATT and CDR2 SNEGSKA (reference sequence). V was shortened by 1 base and J by 8 bases, with 14 bases between the two germline ends. This CDR3 has 13 amino acids. The chain's CDR3 is CSARVAEVVGYTF. CDR3 nucleotides: TGCAGTGCTAGAGTAGCAGAGGTTGTAGGCTACACCTTC.

This clonotype was recorded at least ten times. The rearrangement joins TRBV10-1 to TRBJ2-7; 9 bases agree with TRBD1. This CDR3 is 15 amino acids long. V dropped 6 bases and J dropped 1; count of bases not matched to a gene: 7. From germline, CDR1 is WNHNN and CDR2 SYGVQD (reference sequence). Here the CDR3 DNA reads TGCGCCAGCAGCCCCGGACAGGGGCTGTCCTACGAGCAGTACTTC. Translating it yields CASSPGQGLSYEQYF.

The chain joins TRBV27 to TRBJ1-6; TRBD1 might be the D (6 bases). Germline V lookup: CDR1 MNHEY, CDR2 SMNVEV (reference sequence). The CDR3 totals 16 residues. Trimming shortened V by 4 bases and J by 7 bases, and 17 bases separated the two germline ends. CDR3 sequence: CASSSWGGLGNSPLHF. The CDR3, as DNA: TGTGCCAGCAGTTCTTGGGGGGGCCTAGGGAATTCACCCCTCCACTTT.

This clonotype came up many times. The rearrangement links TRBV6-1 to TRBJ2-4, with D maybe TRBD1 (6 bases). V lost 3 bases and J lost 2, with 8 bases in between. The CDR3 contains 14 residues. Germline lookup yields CDR1 MNHNS and CDR2 SASEGT. As DNA, the CDR3 is TGTGCCAGCAGTGACCAGGGGCCCAAAAACATTCAGTACTTC. Residues: CASSDQGPKNIQYF.

This clonotype was detected many times. This chain links TRBV28 with TRBJ2-7, with TRBD2 matching 7 bases. This CDR3 has 16 residues. V dropped 4 bases and J dropped 0; count of bases not matched to a gene: 9. From germline, CDR1 is MDHEN and CDR2 SYDVKM. The CDR3 loop is CASSSSGAQSSYEQYF. Here the CDR3 DNA reads TGTGCCAGCAGTTCTAGCGGAGCCCAGAGCTCCTACGAGCAGTACTTC.

This clonotype was recorded many times. A clone one base away is much larger, so this may be a read error. In this CDR3 the conserved last residue, phenylalanine or tryptophan, is missing, so a read error is likely. The CDR3 DNA reads TGTGCCAGCAGCACAGGGTACGAGCAGTACCTC. It is translated as CASSTGYEQYL. This sequence joins TRBV28 and TRBJ2-7, with D perhaps matching TRBD1 (6 bases). Deletions cut 6 bases from V and 4 bases from J, with 7 bases between. The CDR3 has 11 residues. Germline V gene data show CDR1 as MDHEN and CDR2 as SYDVKM.

This clonotype was counted a single time. CDR3 amino acids: CASSFGVQVGAYEQYF. The DNA of the CDR3 is TGTGCCAGCAGTTTTGGCGTGCAGGTAGGCGCCTACGAGCAGTACTTC. V is TRBV28 and J is TRBJ2-7; no clear D gene. CDR3 size: 16 residues. The ends were cut back, 3 bases at V and 2 bases at J, with 17 bases in the middle. Germline-derived CDR1 and CDR2 are MDHEN and SYDVKM.

This chain joins TRBV12-3 or TRBV12-4 and TRBJ1-1; TRBD1 matches 9 bases. The CDR3 is 15 amino acids. V was pared by 6 bases and J by 1 base, with 6 bases of the junction left unmatched. Here the CDR3 reads CASRHRGRGNTEAFF. As DNA, the CDR3 is TGTGCCAGCAGACACAGGGGGCGAGGGAACACTGAAGCTTTCTTT.

This clonotype has at least ten counts. The chain links TRBV29-1 to TRBJ1-2, with D uncertain. V lost 2 bases to trimming and J lost 7 bases, with 14 bases between them. Germline V gene lookup returns CDR1 SQVTM and CDR2 ANQGSEA. The CDR3 runs 13 residues. This chain's CDR3 is CSVESTRTGGYTF. CDR3 DNA sequence: TGCAGCGTTGAATCAACACGGACTGGTGGCTACACCTTC.

For this clonotype: This may come from a read error, since a much larger clone is one base off. V and J are TRBV20-1 and TRBJ1-1; no clear D gene. The germline V gene has CDR1 DFQATT and CDR2 SNEGSKA (reference sequence). The CDR3 is made up of 13 amino acids. The germline V and J ends were trimmed by 7 bases and 0 bases, with 12 bases remaining between them. DNA of the CDR3: TGCAGTGTTAGGTTCGGGCTGAACACTGAAGCTTTCTTT. This sequence encodes CSVRFGLNTEAFF.

The chain has TRBV6-1 and TRBJ2-7; the match to TRBD1 covers 7 bases. The CDR3 has 14 amino acids. V shed 6 bases and J 2 bases; nucleotides not matched to a gene: 7. Germline V gives CDR1 MNHNS, CDR2 SASEGT. This CDR3 is CASRTTGRAYEQYF. Written as DNA, the CDR3 is TGTGCCAGCAGAACGACAGGGCGGGCCTACGAGCAGTACTTC.

This chain uses TRBV6-1 with TRBJ1-2, with no clear D. This CDR3 contains 14 residues. Trimming stripped 3 bases from V and 3 bases from J, with 11 bases between. Germline CDR1 MNHNS, CDR2 SASEGT. Written as DNA, the CDR3 is TGTGCCAGCAGTGAGGGTGGCAGCCACTATGGCTACACCTTC. This encodes CASSEGGSHYGYTF.

This clonotype was found many times. The J gene is TRBJ1-1, the V gene TRBV12-3 or TRBV12-4, with TRBD1 matching over 7 bases. Germline trimming cut 3 bases from V and 5 bases from J; bases unmatched to any gene: 6. CDR3 length: 14 residues. CDR3 bases: TGTGCCAGCAGTTTTCGGTCAGGGGGTACTGAAGCTTTCTTT. Its protein product is CASSFRSGGTEAFF.

The V and J genes are TRBV3-1 and TRBJ2-7; D remains unclear. There are 12 residues in the CDR3. The germline V gene has CDR1 LGHDT and CDR2 YNNKEL (reference sequence). The V end lost 1 base, the J end lost 6 bases, and 7 bases lay between the germline ends. The CDR3 coding sequence is TGTGCCAGCAGCCAAGGTTCCCTCGAGCAGTACTTC. It is translated as CASSQGSLEQYF.

In this sample, this clonotype turned up many times. The chain combines TRBV6-5 with TRBJ2-5; D perhaps matches TRBD1 (5 bases). Germline values: CDR1 MNHEY, CDR2 SVGAGI. V lost 2 bases and J lost 3, with 10 bases in between. CDR3 length: 14 residues. CDR3 nucleotides: TGTGCCAGCAGTTACCTGACAGAAAAAGAGACCCAGTACTTC. The encoded protein is CASSYLTEKETQYF.

Ten or more counts support this clonotype. The gene calls are TRBV5-1 and TRBJ2-2; 10 nucleotides match TRBD2. Germline lookup yields CDR1 SGHRS and CDR2 YFSETQ. The CDR3 totals 16 residues. After removal of 1 base from V and 4 bases from J, the junction contained 4 bases not matched to a gene. CDR3 in amino acids: CASSLTVAGGTGELFF. The DNA for the CDR3 is TGCGCCAGCAGCTTGACGGTAGCGGGGGGCACCGGGGAGCTGTTTTTT.

The V and J genes are TRBV27 and TRBJ1-1; D unclear. The V and J ends lost 2 bases and 0 bases respectively, with 10 bases between them. The CDR3 totals 15 residues. CDR1 and CDR2 (germline): MNHEY, SMNVEV (reference sequence). The CDR3 sequence: CASSLRQAMNTEAFF. The DNA of the CDR3 is TGTGCCAGCAGTTTACGGCAGGCCATGAACACTGAAGCTTTCTTT.

This clonotype was detected many times. The chain recombines TRBV20-1 with TRBJ2-7; 9 nucleotides match TRBD2. The V segment lost 8 bases and the J segment 3 bases; nucleotides outside the gene matches: 5. The CDR3 covers 12 residues. Germline V gives CDR1 DFQATT, CDR2 SNEGSKA (reference sequence). The CDR3 loop reads CSSSGRFYEQYF. CDR3 nucleotides: TGCAGTTCGAGCGGGAGGTTCTACGAGCAGTACTTC.

V gene TRBV7-8 combines with J gene TRBJ1-4, with D possibly TRBD1 on 5 matching bases. This CDR3 has 16 amino acids. Per germline, CDR1 SGHVS and CDR2 FQNEAQ. Trimming took 5 bases from V and 6 from J, leaving 19 bases between them. The CDR3 loop is CASSPRIRAGDEKLFF. CDR3 sequence (DNA): TGTGCCAGCAGCCCCAGGATCAGGGCGGGGGATGAAAAACTGTTTTTT.

This clonotype was detected ten times or more. This chain uses TRBV11-2 with TRBJ1-1; D gene uncertain. The length of the CDR3 is 16 residues. Trimming cost V 1 base and J 1 base, with 13 bases left between them. Germline lookup yields CDR1 SGHAT and CDR2 FQNNGV. In DNA form, the CDR3 reads TGTGCCAGCAGCTTAGTTCAACAGTTTACGAACACTGAAGCTTTCTTT. It codes for CASSLVQQFTNTEAFF.

Many counts were recorded for this clonotype. J is TRBJ2-5 and V is TRBV11-2; 10 nucleotides line up with TRBD2. J gave up 5 bases and V 0 bases, and 9 bases lay outside the gene matches. The CDR3 extends over 17 amino acids. Germline V gives CDR1 SGHAT, CDR2 FQNNGV. The chain's CDR3 is CASSLDQPSGSRETQYF. CDR3 DNA sequence: TGTGCCAGCAGCTTAGATCAGCCTAGCGGGAGTCGGGAGACCCAGTACTTC.